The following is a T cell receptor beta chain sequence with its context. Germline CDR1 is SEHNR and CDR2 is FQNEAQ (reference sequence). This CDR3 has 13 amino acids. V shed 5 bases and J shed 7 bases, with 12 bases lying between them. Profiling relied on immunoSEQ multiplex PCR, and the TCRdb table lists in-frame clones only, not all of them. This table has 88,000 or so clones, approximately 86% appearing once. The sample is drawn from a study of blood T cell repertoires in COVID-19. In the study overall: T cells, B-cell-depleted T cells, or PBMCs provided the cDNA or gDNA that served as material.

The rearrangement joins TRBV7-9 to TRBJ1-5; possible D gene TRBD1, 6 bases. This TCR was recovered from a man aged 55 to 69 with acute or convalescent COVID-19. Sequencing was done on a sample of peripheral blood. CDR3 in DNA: TGTGCCAGCAGCCGCCCAGGGGCACAGCCCCAGCATTTT. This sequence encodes CASSRPGAQPQHF.